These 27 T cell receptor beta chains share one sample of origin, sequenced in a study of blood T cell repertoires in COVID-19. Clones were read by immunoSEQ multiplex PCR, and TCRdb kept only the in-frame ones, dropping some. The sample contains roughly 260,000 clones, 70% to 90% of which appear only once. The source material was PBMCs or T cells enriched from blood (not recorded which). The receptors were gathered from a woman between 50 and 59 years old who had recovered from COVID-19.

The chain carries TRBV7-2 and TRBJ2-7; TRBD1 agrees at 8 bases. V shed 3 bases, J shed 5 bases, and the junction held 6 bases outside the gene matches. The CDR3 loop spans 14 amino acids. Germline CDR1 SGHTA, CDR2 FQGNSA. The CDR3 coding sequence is TGTGCCAGCAGCTTCACGGGGACAGGCCACGAGCAGTACTTC. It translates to CASSFTGTGHEQYF.

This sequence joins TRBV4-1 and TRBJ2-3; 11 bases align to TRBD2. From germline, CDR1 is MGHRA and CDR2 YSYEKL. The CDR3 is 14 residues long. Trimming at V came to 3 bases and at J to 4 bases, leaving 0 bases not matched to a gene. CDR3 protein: CASSQGLAADTQYF. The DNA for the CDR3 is TGCGCCAGCAGCCAGGGACTAGCGGCAGATACGCAGTATTTT.

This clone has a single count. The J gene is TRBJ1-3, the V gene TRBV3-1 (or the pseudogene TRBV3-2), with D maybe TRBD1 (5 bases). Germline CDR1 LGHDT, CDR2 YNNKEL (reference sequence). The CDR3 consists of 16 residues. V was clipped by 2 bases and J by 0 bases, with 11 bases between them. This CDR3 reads CASSQRTLSSGNTIYF. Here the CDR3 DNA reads TGTGCCAGCAGCCAACGGACACTAAGCTCTGGAAACACCATATATTTT.

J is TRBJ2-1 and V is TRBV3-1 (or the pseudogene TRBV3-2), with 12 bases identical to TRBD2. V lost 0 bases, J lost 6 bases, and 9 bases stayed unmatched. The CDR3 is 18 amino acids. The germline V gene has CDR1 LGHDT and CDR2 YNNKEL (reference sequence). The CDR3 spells CASSQDGTSGFPSNEQFF. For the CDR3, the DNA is TGTGCCAGCAGCCAAGATGGGACTAGCGGGTTCCCAAGCAATGAGCAGTTCTTC.

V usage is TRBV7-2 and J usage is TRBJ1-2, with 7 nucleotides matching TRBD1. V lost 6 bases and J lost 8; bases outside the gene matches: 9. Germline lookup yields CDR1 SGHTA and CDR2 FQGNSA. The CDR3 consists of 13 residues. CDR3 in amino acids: CASSGAGGGGYTF. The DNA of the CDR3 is TGTGCCAGCAGTGGAGCGGGAGGGGGCGGCTACACCTTC.

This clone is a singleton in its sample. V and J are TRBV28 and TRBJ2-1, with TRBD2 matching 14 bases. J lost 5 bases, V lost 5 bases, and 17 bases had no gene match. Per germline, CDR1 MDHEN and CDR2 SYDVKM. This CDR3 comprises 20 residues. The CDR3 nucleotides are TGTGCCAGCAGTCCACCTTACTACGGGACTAGCGGGAGAGGGAACAATGAGCAGTTCTTC. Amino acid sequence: CASSPPYYGTSGRGNNEQFF.

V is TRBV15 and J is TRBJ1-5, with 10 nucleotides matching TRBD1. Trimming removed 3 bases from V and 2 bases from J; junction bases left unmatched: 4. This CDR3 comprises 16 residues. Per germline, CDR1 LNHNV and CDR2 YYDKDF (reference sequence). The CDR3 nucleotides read TGTGCCACCAGCAGTGGGGACAGGGGTCGCAATCAGCCCCAGCATTTT. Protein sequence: CATSSGDRGRNQPQHF.

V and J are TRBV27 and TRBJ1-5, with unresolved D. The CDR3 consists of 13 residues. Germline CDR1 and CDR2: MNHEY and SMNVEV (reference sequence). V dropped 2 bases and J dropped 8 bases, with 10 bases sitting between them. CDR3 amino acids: CASSLMVAKPQHF. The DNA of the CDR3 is TGTGCCAGCAGTTTAATGGTGGCCAAGCCCCAGCATTTT.

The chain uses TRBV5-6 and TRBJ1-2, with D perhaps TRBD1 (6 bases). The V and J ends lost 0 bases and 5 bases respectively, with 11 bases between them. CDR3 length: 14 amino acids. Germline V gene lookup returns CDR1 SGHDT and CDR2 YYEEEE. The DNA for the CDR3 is TGTGCCAGCAGCTTGGGTACAGGGAGATATGGCTACACCTTC. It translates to CASSLGTGRYGYTF. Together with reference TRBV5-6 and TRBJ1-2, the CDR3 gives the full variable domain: DAGVTQSPTHLIKTRGQQVTLRCSPKSGHDTVSWYQQALGQGPQFIFQYYEEEERQRGNFPDRFSGHQFPNYSSELNVNALLLGDSALYLCASSLGTGRYGYTFGSGTRLTVV.

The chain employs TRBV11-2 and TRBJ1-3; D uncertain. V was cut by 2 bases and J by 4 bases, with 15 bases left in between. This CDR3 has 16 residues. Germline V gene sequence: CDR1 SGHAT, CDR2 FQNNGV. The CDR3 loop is CASSLPRTTTGNTIYF. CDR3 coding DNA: TGTGCCAGCAGCTTACCCCGGACTACTACGGGAAACACCATATATTTT.

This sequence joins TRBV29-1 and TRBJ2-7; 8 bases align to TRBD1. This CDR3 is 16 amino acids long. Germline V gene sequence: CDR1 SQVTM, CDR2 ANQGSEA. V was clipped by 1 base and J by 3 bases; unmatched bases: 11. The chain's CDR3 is CSVEAPGTGGHYEQYF. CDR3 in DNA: TGCAGCGTTGAAGCCCCCGGGACAGGAGGACACTACGAGCAGTACTTC.

As DNA, the CDR3 is TGTGCCAGCAGCTCTCAACCTTCTAGCGGGACCTACAATGAGCAGTTCTTC. This translates into CASSSQPSSGTYNEQFF. This rearrangement joins TRBV7-2 to TRBJ2-1, with 9 nucleotides matching TRBD2. The CDR3 is 17 amino acids. The germline V gene has CDR1 SGHTA and CDR2 FQGNSA. Trimming removed 4 bases from V and 2 bases from J; junction bases left unmatched: 9.

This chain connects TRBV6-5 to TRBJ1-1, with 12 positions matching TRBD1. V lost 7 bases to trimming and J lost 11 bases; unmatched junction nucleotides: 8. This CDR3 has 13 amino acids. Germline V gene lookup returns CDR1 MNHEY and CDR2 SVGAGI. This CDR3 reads CASTRDRGRLAFF. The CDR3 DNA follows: TGTGCCAGCACCCGGGACAGGGGGCGGCTGGCTTTCTTT.

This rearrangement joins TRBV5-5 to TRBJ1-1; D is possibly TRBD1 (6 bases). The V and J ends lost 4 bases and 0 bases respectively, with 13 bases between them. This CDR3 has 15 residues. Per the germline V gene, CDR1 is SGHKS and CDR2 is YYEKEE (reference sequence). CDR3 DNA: TGTGCCAGCAGCAGAGACCGGGACATGAACACTGAAGCTTTCTTT. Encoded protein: CASSRDRDMNTEAFF.

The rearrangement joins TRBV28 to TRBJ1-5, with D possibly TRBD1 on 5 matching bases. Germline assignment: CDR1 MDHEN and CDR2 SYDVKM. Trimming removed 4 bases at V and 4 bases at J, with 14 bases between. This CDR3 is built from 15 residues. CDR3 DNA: TGTGCCAGCAGTTACGGGGGTGGGGGAAATCAGCCCCAGCATTTT. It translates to CASSYGGGGNQPQHF.

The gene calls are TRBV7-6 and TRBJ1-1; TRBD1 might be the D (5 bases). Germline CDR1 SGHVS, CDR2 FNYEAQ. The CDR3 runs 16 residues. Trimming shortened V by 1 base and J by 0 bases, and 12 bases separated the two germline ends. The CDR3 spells CASSLEGVNMNTEAFF. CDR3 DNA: TGTGCCAGCAGCTTAGAAGGGGTGAACATGAACACTGAAGCTTTCTTT. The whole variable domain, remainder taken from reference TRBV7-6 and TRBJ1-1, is GAGVSQSPRYKVTKRGQDVALRCDPISGHVSLYWYRQALGQGPEFLTYFNYEAQQDKSGLPNDRFSAERPEGSISTLTIQRTEQRDSAMYRCASSLEGVNMNTEAFFGQGTRLTVV.

CDR3 loop: CASTWTSEQFF. DNA of the CDR3: TGTGCCAGCACCTGGACTTCTGAGCAGTTCTTC. V and J are TRBV12-3 or TRBV12-4 and TRBJ2-1, with D perhaps matching TRBD2 (5 bases). CDR3 length: 11 amino acids. V was trimmed by 7 bases and J by 9 bases, leaving 10 bases between them.

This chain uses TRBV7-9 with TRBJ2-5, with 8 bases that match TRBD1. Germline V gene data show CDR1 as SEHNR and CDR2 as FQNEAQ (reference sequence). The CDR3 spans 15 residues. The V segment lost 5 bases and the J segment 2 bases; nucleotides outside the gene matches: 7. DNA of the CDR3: TGTGCCAGCAGCGCAGGGACAGGAAGTCAAGAGACCCAGTACTTC. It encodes CASSAGTGSQETQYF.

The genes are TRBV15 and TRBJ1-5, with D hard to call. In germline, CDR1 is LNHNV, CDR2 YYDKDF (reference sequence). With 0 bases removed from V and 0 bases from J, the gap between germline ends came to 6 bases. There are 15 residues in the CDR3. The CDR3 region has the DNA TGTGCCACCAGCAGAGACCCAGGTAGCAATCAGCCCCAGCATTTT. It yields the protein CATSRDPGSNQPQHF. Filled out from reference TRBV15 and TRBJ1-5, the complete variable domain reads DAMVIQNPRYQVTQFGKPVTLSCSQTLNHNVMYWYQQKSSQAPKLLFHYYDKDFNNEADTPDNFQSRRPNTSFCFLDIRSPGLGDTAMYLCATSRDPGSNQPQHFGDGTRLSIL.

CDR3: CASSILVLQETQYF. The CDR3 DNA sequence: TGTGCCAGCAGCATACTTGTCCTACAAGAGACCCAGTACTTC. The chain has TRBV3-1 (or the pseudogene TRBV3-2) and TRBJ2-5; D remains ambiguous. CDR3 length equals 14 residues. Trimming removed 5 bases from V and 2 bases from J, with 12 bases in between. CDR1 LGHDT and CDR2 YNNKEL come from the germline V gene (reference sequence).

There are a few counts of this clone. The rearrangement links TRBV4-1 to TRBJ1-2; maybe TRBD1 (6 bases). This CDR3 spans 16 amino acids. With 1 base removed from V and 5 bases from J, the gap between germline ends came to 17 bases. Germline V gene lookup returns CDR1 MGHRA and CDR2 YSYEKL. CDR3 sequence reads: CASSQVGQHERYGYTF. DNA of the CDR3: TGCGCCAGCAGCCAAGTCGGACAGCATGAGCGGTATGGCTACACCTTC.

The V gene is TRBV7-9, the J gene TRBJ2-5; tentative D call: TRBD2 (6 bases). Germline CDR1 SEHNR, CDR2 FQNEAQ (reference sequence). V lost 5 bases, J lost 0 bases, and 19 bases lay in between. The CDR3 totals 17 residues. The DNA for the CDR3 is TGTGCCAGCAGCCCCCTCGGGGGACGGAACTACCAAGAGACCCAGTACTTC. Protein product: CASSPLGGRNYQETQYF.

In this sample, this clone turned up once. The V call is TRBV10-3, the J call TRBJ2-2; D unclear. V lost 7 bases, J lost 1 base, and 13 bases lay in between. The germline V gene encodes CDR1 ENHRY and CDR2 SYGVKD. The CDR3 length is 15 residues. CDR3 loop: CAIMRSSLNTGELFF. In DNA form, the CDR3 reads TGTGCCATCATGAGGTCCAGTTTGAACACCGGGGAGCTGTTTTTT.

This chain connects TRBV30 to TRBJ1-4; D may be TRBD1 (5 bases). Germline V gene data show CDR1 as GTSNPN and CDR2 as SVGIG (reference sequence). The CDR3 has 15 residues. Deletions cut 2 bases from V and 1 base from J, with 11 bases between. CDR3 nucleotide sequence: TGTGCCTGGAGTACCCCAAGGGGAACTAATGAAAAACTGTTTTTT. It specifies CAWSTPRGTNEKLFF.

The CDR3 region is CASSPKLLVSTDTQYF. The CDR3 bases are TGTGCCAGTAGTCCAAAGCTACTAGTGAGCACAGATACGCAGTATTTT. This chain uses TRBV19 with TRBJ2-3; D perhaps matches TRBD2 (5 bases). V was trimmed by 5 bases and J by 0 bases, leaving 15 bases between them. CDR1 is LNHDA, CDR2 SQIVND, per germline (reference sequence). The CDR3 length is 16 residues.

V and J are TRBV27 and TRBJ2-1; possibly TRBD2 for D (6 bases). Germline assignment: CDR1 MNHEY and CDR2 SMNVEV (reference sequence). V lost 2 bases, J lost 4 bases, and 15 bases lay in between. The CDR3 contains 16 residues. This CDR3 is CASSLTSTRTYNEQFF. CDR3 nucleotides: TGTGCCAGCAGTTTAACTTCGACTAGAACTTACAATGAGCAGTTCTTC.

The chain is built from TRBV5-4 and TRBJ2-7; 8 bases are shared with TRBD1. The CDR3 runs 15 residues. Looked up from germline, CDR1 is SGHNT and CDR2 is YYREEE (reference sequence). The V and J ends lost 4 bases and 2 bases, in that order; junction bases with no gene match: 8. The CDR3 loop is CASSPGTGKPYEQYF. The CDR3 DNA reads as TGTGCCAGCAGCCCCGGGACAGGTAAACCCTACGAGCAGTACTTC.